This T cell receptor beta chain was sequenced during a study of beta chain features in type 1 diabetes. Study overall: Patients and healthy donors were similar in age, gender and cell yields.

CDR1 and CDR2 (germline): SGDLS, YYNGEE. Trimming shortened V by 4 bases and J by 6 bases, and 16 bases separated the two germline ends. This CDR3 spans 15 amino acids. TCRB transcripts that were expressed got sequenced, as all of the isolated RNA had been reverse transcribed. Method: immunoSEQ multiplex PCR; TCRdb's copy keeps in-frame clones and lacks some. The table records a few hundred thousand clones, approximately 16% of them present only once. As for this clone: Its antigen is as yet unknown.

One heparinised draw, averaging roughly 100 mL, was taken per donor. Isolation of CD4+ naive, central memory, regulatory and stem cell-like memory cells was achieved by sorting via CD45RO/CCR7/CD25/CD127/CD95/CD27. The study, taken as a whole, reports: Among patients with Type 1 diabetes, TCRB CDR3s were moderately but significantly shorter in every one of the four CD4+ subsets. A potential PCR bias toward shorter templates would be equal in patient and control samples.

The sequencing input was naive CD4+ T cells from blood. This clonotype was sampled from a man aged 25-45 years with type 1 diabetes. The rearrangement links TRBV9 to TRBJ2-2, with TRBD2 as a possible D gene (5 bases). In nucleotides, the CDR3 is TGTGCCAGCAGCCCCGGACGGGGAATCCCCGGGGAGCTGTTTTTT. It codes for CASSPGRGIPGELFF.